These 19 T cell receptor beta chains were all obtained from the same sample, sequenced in a study of T cells in Graves' hyperthyroidism and ophthalmopathy. RNA transcripts provided the source from which TCR beta CDR3 regions were amplified. Initially, a first-round RT-PCR of the TCR CDR3 employed the HTBI primer set. Using its own MiXCR run on the multiplex PCR reads, TCRdb lists one record per CDR3 protein. The data contain about 180,000 distinct CDR3 sequences, over 15% of them singletons. The sequencing sample was made of blood. The receptors shown here come from a woman in her fifties or sixties with Graves' hyperthyroidism.

At least ten counts were recorded for this clonotype. This chain connects TRBV19 to TRBJ1-2; D is unresolved. The CDR3 sequence is 13 residues long. CDR1 is LNHDA and CDR2 is SQIVND in the germline V gene (reference sequence). The V end lost 8 bases, the J end lost 4 bases, and 14 bases lay between the germline ends. The CDR3 bases are TGTGCCAGTTACGCGGGGTCGGGCTATGGCTACACCTTC. Its translation is CASYAGSGYGYTF.

On this clonotype: Just one base apart from a much larger clone, this may be a read error. The gene calls are TRBV7-2 and TRBJ2-3, with unresolved D. This CDR3 has 15 residues. Between the trimmed V and J ends, which lost 6 bases and 0 bases, there was a span of 13 bases. Looked up from germline, CDR1 is SGHTA and CDR2 is FQGNSA. The CDR3 nucleotides read TGTGCCAGCAGTCCCACAAGGGCTAGCACAGATACGCAGTATTTT. It specifies CASSPTRASTDTQYF. Full variable domain (outside the CDR3, taken from reference TRBV7-2 and TRBJ2-3): GAGVSQSPSNKVTEKGKDVELRCDPISGHTALYWYRQSLGQGLEFLIYFQGNSAPDKSGLPSDRFSAERTGGSVSTLTIQRTQQEDSAVYLCASSPTRASTDTQYFGPGTRLTVL.

The table lists this clonotype with many counts. The chain uses TRBV20-1 and TRBJ1-2; TRBD1 matches 12 bases. V trimming: 5 bases; J trimming: 4 bases; junction bases outside the gene matches: 17. Germline-derived CDR1 and CDR2 are DFQATT and SNEGSKA (reference sequence). The CDR3 contains 18 residues. Here the CDR3 reads CSAGGYGTGGKRGYGYTF. In DNA form, the CDR3 reads TGCAGTGCTGGGGGGTATGGGACAGGGGGCAAAAGAGGCTATGGCTACACCTTC.

V and J are TRBV5-5 and TRBJ1-2; D ambiguous. Germline V lookup: CDR1 SGHKS, CDR2 YYEKEE (reference sequence). Trimming pared 0 bases from V and 1 base from J, leaving 7 bases between. The length of the CDR3 is 14 residues. This CDR3 is CASSLEQFNYGYTF. The CDR3 DNA is TGTGCCAGCAGCTTGGAACAGTTTAACTATGGCTACACCTTC.

The sample holds many counts of this clonotype. The V and J genes are TRBV5-5 and TRBJ1-5, with D hard to call. CDR1 is SGHKS, CDR2 YYEKEE, per germline (reference sequence). V gave up 2 bases and J gave up 4 bases, with 7 bases separating them. This CDR3 has 13 amino acids. CDR3 DNA: TGTGCCAGCAGCTTACGGGCAAATCAGCCCCAGCATTTT. Translation gives CASSLRANQPQHF.

A note on this clonotype: This may arise from a read error, as a much more abundant clone is one base away. The chain combines TRBV19 with TRBJ2-3; D remains unclear. The length of the CDR3 is 12 residues. Trimming stripped 9 bases from V and 2 bases from J, with 9 bases between. The germline V gene has CDR1 LNHDA and CDR2 SQIVND (reference sequence). CDR3 DNA: TGTGCCAGCGGGTCCGCCACAGATACGCAGTATTTT. It is translated as CASGSATDTQYF.

This clonotype appeared many times. The chain uses TRBV20-1 and TRBJ1-2; 9 nucleotides align to TRBD1. The CDR3 extends over 16 amino acids. With V trimmed by 2 bases and J by 5 bases, 12 bases remained unmatched. CDR1 is DFQATT, CDR2 SNEGSKA, per germline (reference sequence). CDR3 coding DNA: TGCAGTGCTAGAATGGGGACAGGGACCCTTGGGTATGGCTACACCTTC. Translation: CSARMGTGTLGYGYTF.

The genes are TRBV20-1 and TRBJ2-2; D call uncertain. Germline CDR1 and CDR2: DFQATT and SNEGSKA (reference sequence). This CDR3 is 18 amino acids long. The V end lost 0 bases, the J end lost 1 base, and 18 bases lay between the germline ends. CDR3 coding DNA: TGCAGTGCTAGAGATGACCCTTTTGCGAGAAGGAACACCGGGGAGCTGTTTTTT. It yields the protein CSARDDPFARRNTGELFF.

The V gene is TRBV11-3, the J gene TRBJ2-3; D gene ambiguous. The CDR3 runs to 14 residues. The V and J ends lost 5 bases and 0 bases respectively, with 9 bases between them. Germline assignment: CDR1 SGHNT and CDR2 YENEEA. The CDR3 bases are TGTGCCAGCAGCCAGAGGAAGAGCACAGATACGCAGTATTTT. The encoded protein is CASSQRKSTDTQYF.

This clonotype was recorded at least ten times. This chain links TRBV2 with TRBJ1-2; possible D gene TRBD1, 6 bases. The ends were cut back, 3 bases at V and 4 bases at J, with 9 bases in the middle. There are 13 residues in the CDR3. CDR1 is SNHLY, CDR2 FYNNEI, per germline. The CDR3 sequence: CASSDGRGYGYTF. In DNA, the CDR3 is TGTGCCAGCAGTGATGGCAGGGGCTATGGCTACACCTTC.

V is TRBV4-1 and J is TRBJ1-2; 9 bases agree with TRBD1. The CDR3 is 16 residues long. V lost 0 bases and J lost 8; bases outside the gene matches: 10. CDR1 MGHRA and CDR2 YSYEKL come from the germline V gene. This chain's CDR3 is CASSQEAGTGSRGYTF. CDR3 nucleotide sequence: TGCGCCAGCAGCCAAGAAGCCGGGACAGGGTCGCGGGGCTACACCTTC.

The chain employs TRBV20-1 and TRBJ1-6; 10 nucleotides agree with TRBD1. After removal of 1 base from V and 10 bases from J, the junction contained 7 bases not matched to a gene. There are 15 residues in the CDR3. The germline V gene has CDR1 DFQATT and CDR2 SNEGSKA (reference sequence). CDR3 DNA sequence: TGCAGTGCTAGAGGCGGGACAGGGGATCTGTCACCCCTCCACTTT. It translates to CSARGGTGDLSPLHF.

The sample holds a few counts of this clonotype. Because it lacks the conserved phenylalanine or tryptophan at the end, this CDR3 is likely a read error. V and J are TRBV28 and TRBJ1-1; no definite D call. CDR1 is MDHEN and CDR2 is SYDVKM in the germline V gene. V was pared by 5 bases and J by 0 bases, with 13 bases between. This CDR3 spans 15 amino acids. In DNA form, the CDR3 reads TGTGCCAGCAGTCCCTCGCACCATATGAACACTGAAGCTTTCTCT. Translated, it gives CASSPSHHMNTEAFS.

This clonotype was seen ten or more times. The chain uses TRBV7-9 and TRBJ2-5; a weak D match, TRBD1 (5 bases). Germline CDR1 reads SEHNR; CDR2 reads FQNEAQ (reference sequence). The length of the CDR3 is 15 residues. The V gene lost 4 bases and the J gene lost 5 bases, with 17 bases spanning the gap. The CDR3 spells CASSSQGVPGETQYF. The CDR3 nucleotides are TGTGCCAGCAGCTCACAAGGGGTACCCGGGGAGACCCAGTACTTC.

At least ten counts were recorded for this clonotype. The J gene is TRBJ1-1, the V gene TRBV4-1; no firm D call. CDR3 length equals 14 residues. The germline V gene has CDR1 MGHRA and CDR2 YSYEKL. The V end was cut by 2 bases, the J end by 4 bases, with 11 bases between. The CDR3: CASSQPLTPTEAFF. The CDR3 nucleotides are TGCGCCAGCAGCCAACCCCTCACCCCCACTGAAGCTTTCTTT.

This clonotype was recorded at least ten times. The chain is built from TRBV5-1 and TRBJ2-2, with TRBD1 matching over 8 bases. The CDR3 is made up of 16 amino acids. Germline V lookup: CDR1 SGHRS, CDR2 YFSETQ. With V trimmed by 4 bases and J by 3 bases, 8 bases remained unmatched. This chain's CDR3 is CASSTNRGRDTGELFF. CDR3 bases: TGCGCCAGCAGCACTAACAGGGGGAGAGACACCGGGGAGCTGTTTTTT.

This clonotype came up many times. This sequence joins TRBV19 and TRBJ1-1; D is possibly TRBD1 (5 bases). CDR3 size: 13 residues. V lost 5 bases and J 10 bases, leaving 17 bases between the germline ends. CDR1 is LNHDA and CDR2 is SQIVND in the germline V gene (reference sequence). CDR3 bases: TGTGCCAGTAGTGTCACCGGGGCTCGGTTAGCTTTCTTT. This sequence encodes CASSVTGARLAFF.

Ten or more counts support this clonotype. V is TRBV12-3 or TRBV12-4 and J is TRBJ2-7; D is undetermined. V lost 4 bases to trimming and J lost 2 bases, with 12 bases between them. This CDR3 comprises 14 residues. CDR3 DNA: TGTGCCAGCAGTTCACCCCCAAGTCCCTACGAGCAGTACTTC. It is translated as CASSSPPSPYEQYF.

The chain links TRBV2 to TRBJ2-1, with D possibly matching TRBD2 (6 bases). The germline gives CDR1 SNHLY, CDR2 FYNNEI. V was shortened by 3 bases and J by 3 bases, with 12 bases between the two germline ends. The CDR3 loop spans 15 amino acids. The CDR3 DNA sequence: TGTGCCAGCAGTGATTTAGGACTACGCTACAATGAGCAGTTCTTC. Protein: CASSDLGLRYNEQFF.